This T cell receptor (beta chain) was identified during a study of tumor-infiltrating lymphocytes in primary liver carcinoma. This clonotype was recorded many times. A primer in the constant region served to generate TCR beta cDNA from approximately 450 ng of total RNA. Amplification in three nested multiplex PCR rounds with slightly modified ARM-PCR gave rise to TCR beta libraries. In the first two PCR rounds, TRBV1-TRBV30 forward primers were paired with a C-beta reverse primer, and each round lasted approximately 9 cycles. TCRdb re-called the multiplex PCR reads with MiXCR, one entry per CDR3 protein. The sample lists fewer than 350,000 distinct CDR3 sequences, 65% occurring once. The ends were cut back, 4 bases at V and 2 bases at J, with 8 bases in the middle. This CDR3 region has 13 residues. Both blood RNA, taken from unsorted whole blood, and germline DNA were extracted.

The chain employs TRBV12-3 or TRBV12-4 and TRBJ2-5; D is unclear. Sequencing was performed on peripheral blood. The sequence came from a man aged 35 to 55 with primary liver carcinoma and hepatitis B virus infection. This CDR3 is CASSSTAQETQYF. The CDR3 DNA reads TGTGCCAGCAGTTCCACAGCACAAGAGACCCAGTACTTC.